The 23 T cell receptor beta chains below come from one sample, sequenced in a study of molecular identifiers for immune sequencing clone quantification (dated 2018 in TCRdb). Library prep was done by PCR. Sequencing relied on a NextSeq 500. TCRdb reprocessing: public reads trimmed at Q25 with fastp, clones called with MiXCR, in-frame beta chains kept. Duplicate CDR3 protein sequences are folded into a single record with the most common DNA and genes. The sample includes 490,000 or so distinct CDR3 sequences, with 25% observed a single time. The ten biggest clones cover approximately 0.76% of the sample. The source material was naive CD8+ T cells from blood, with Jurkat cell RNA spiked in. In light of the paper, this sample's cell subset or site label describes: FACS-sorted CD8+CD4-CCR7+CD45RA+ naive T cells. The source of these receptors is a human donor in good health. Some libraries in this study had Jurkat cell RNA spiked in.

This chain links TRBV5-1 with TRBJ2-5; possibly TRBD2 for D (7 bases). From germline, CDR1 is SGHRS and CDR2 YFSETQ. Trimming took 8 bases from V and 5 from J, leaving 25 bases between them. This CDR3 is built from 16 residues. The CDR3 nucleotides are TGCGCCAGGCTTCCAAGGGGGGGGCCCAAACGGGAGACCCAGTACTTC. It encodes CARLPRGGPKRETQYF.

A few counts support this clonotype. This chain connects TRBV27 to TRBJ2-3; D may be TRBD2 (7 bases). The V end was cut by 2 bases, the J end by 8 bases, with 26 bases between. The CDR3 contains 18 residues. From germline, CDR1 is MNHEY and CDR2 SMNVEV (reference sequence). CDR3 loop: CASSLVLGGGGASGTQYF. CDR3 nucleotides: TGTGCCAGCAGTTTAGTTCTCGGTGGGGGGGGGGCGTCTGGTACGCAGTATTTT.

On this clonotype: Just one base apart from a much larger clone, this may be a read error. The V call is TRBV20-1, the J call TRBJ2-3; D is possibly TRBD2 (6 bases). Germline-derived CDR1 and CDR2 are DFQATT and SNEGSKA (reference sequence). The CDR3 has 13 residues. Trimming left V 8 bases short and J 2 bases short, with 14 bases between. Here the CDR3 reads CSPYGGTTDTQYF. The CDR3 region has the DNA TGCAGTCCCTACGGCGGGACCACAGATACGCAGTATTTT.

The gene calls are TRBV19 and TRBJ2-5; TRBD2 aligns across 7 bases. The CDR3 is 15 residues long. The germline CDR1 and CDR2 sequences are LNHDA and SQIVND (reference sequence). With V trimmed by 2 bases and J by 5 bases, 8 bases remained unmatched. The CDR3 region has the DNA TGTGCCAGTAGTATAATAGGCGGGAGTCAGGAGACCCAGTACTTC. Translated, it gives CASSIIGGSQETQYF.

In regard to this clonotype: A much bigger clone sits one base away, suggesting this may be a read error. In nucleotides, the CDR3 is TGTGCCAGCAGCCAGGACAGGGGGTACACTGAAGCTCTCTTT. It codes for CASSQDRGYTEALF. The chain combines TRBV5-6 with TRBJ1-1; 10 bases agree with TRBD1. The CDR3 totals 14 residues. Germline CDR1 and CDR2: SGHDT and YYEEEE.

With respect to this clonotype: Just one base apart from a much larger clone, this may be a read error. Without the conserved terminal phenylalanine or tryptophan, this CDR3 likely stems from a read error. The V call is TRBV12-3 or TRBV12-4, the J call TRBJ2-5; no clear D. V was trimmed by 3 bases and J by 2 bases, leaving 7 bases between them. The CDR3 contains 13 residues. This chain's CDR3 is CASSFRKQETQYL. The CDR3 DNA sequence: TGTGCCAGCAGTTTCCGGAAGCAAGAGACCCAGTACCTC.

This clonotype was recorded at least ten times. The J gene is TRBJ1-2, the V gene TRBV5-4, with no clear D. CDR3 length: 12 residues. V lost 5 bases and J 5 bases, leaving 10 bases between the germline ends. The V gene's germline CDR1 is SGHNT and CDR2 YYREEE (reference sequence). The CDR3 reads CASRGDFYGYTF. The CDR3 nucleotides are TGTGCCAGCAGGGGAGATTTTTATGGCTACACCTTC.

The rearrangement links TRBV20-1 to TRBJ2-7; D uncertain. V gave up 2 bases and J gave up 3 bases, with 8 bases separating them. The CDR3 consists of 12 residues. CDR1 and CDR2 (germline): DFQATT, SNEGSKA (reference sequence). DNA for the CDR3: TGCAGTGCTAGACCGCAGAGCTACGAGCAGTACTTC. Its protein is CSARPQSYEQYF.

This clonotype was seen ten or more times. The CDR3 DNA is TGTGCCAGCAGTTTCTACGGGAGCTACGAGCAGTACTTC. The encoded protein is CASSFYGSYEQYF. This rearrangement joins TRBV6-5 to TRBJ2-7, with a weak D call TRBD2 (6 bases). The CDR3 covers 13 residues. CDR1 MNHEY and CDR2 SVGAGI come from the germline V gene. V was trimmed by 4 bases and J by 3 bases, leaving 10 bases between them.

In the case of this clonotype: A much larger clone is a single base away; this may be a read error. This chain joins TRBV4-1 and TRBJ2-4; the D gene is possibly TRBD1 (6 bases). V lost 5 bases and J lost 0, with 14 bases in between. The CDR3 runs to 16 residues. In germline, CDR1 is MGHRA, CDR2 YSYEKL. The CDR3 bases are TGCGCCAGCAGCGAGATCAGGGGTCTAGCCAAAAACATTCAGTACTTC. It yields the protein CASSEIRGLAKNIQYF.

This clonotype has a handful of counts. The chain has TRBV13 and TRBJ1-1, with TRBD1 matching over 8 bases. The CDR3 contains 15 residues. From germline, CDR1 is PRHDT and CDR2 FYEKMQ (reference sequence). Trimming took 5 bases from V and 6 from J; bases not matched to a gene: 11. The DNA for the CDR3 is TGTGCCAGCAGCCCCAGAGGACAGGGCGGGCCTGAAGCTTTCTTT. Encoded protein: CASSPRGQGGPEAFF.

Comments on this clonotype: A read error is likely, as this CDR3 ends without the conserved phenylalanine or tryptophan. The gene calls are TRBV4-3 and TRBJ1-1; maybe TRBD1 (6 bases). The CDR3 covers 13 residues. CDR1 LGHNA and CDR2 YSLEER come from the germline V gene. V was clipped by 3 bases and J by 4 bases, with 9 bases between them. CDR3: CASSHTGITEAFL. In nucleotides, the CDR3 is TGCGCCAGCAGCCATACAGGGATCACTGAAGCTTTCCTT.

The sample holds many counts of this clonotype. V is TRBV6-5 and J is TRBJ2-3, with TRBD1 matching 9 bases. This CDR3 region has 15 residues. Germline V gene lookup returns CDR1 MNHEY and CDR2 SVGAGI. With 6 bases clipped from V and 5 bases from J, the junction kept 9 bases outside the gene matches. CDR3 DNA sequence: TGTGCCAGCAGCCGGACAGGGGCGGTAGGAGATACGCAGTATTTT. Protein sequence: CASSRTGAVGDTQYF.

A few counts support this clonotype. The V and J genes are TRBV7-9 and TRBJ2-7, with 7 bases that match TRBD1. With 4 bases clipped from V and 3 bases from J, the junction kept 3 bases outside the gene matches. The germline V gene has CDR1 SEHNR and CDR2 FQNEAQ (reference sequence). This CDR3 comprises 13 residues. The CDR3 loop reads CASSSGQFYEQYF. The CDR3 DNA sequence: TGTGCCAGCAGCTCGGGACAGTTCTACGAGCAGTACTTC.

The chain uses TRBV12-3 or TRBV12-4 and TRBJ1-6; weak D call: TRBD1 (6 bases). Trimming cost V 7 bases and J 5 bases, with 18 bases left between them. The CDR3 extends over 16 amino acids. The CDR3 DNA reads TGTGCCAGCACCCAGAAGGGGGGAGGGGATAATTCACCCCTCCACTTT. Amino acid sequence: CASTQKGGGDNSPLHF.

This chain links TRBV2 with TRBJ2-7; weak D call: TRBD1 (5 bases). V lost 8 bases, J lost 2 bases, and 16 bases lay in between. Per germline, CDR1 SNHLY and CDR2 FYNNEI. The CDR3 runs to 14 residues. The CDR3 is CASSDILQAYEQYF. DNA of the CDR3: TGTGCCAGCTCCGACATTTTACAGGCCTACGAGCAGTACTTC.

V usage is TRBV6-2 or TRBV6-3 and J usage is TRBJ2-1; TRBD2 is a possible D gene (5 bases). Trimming took 0 bases from V and 0 from J, leaving 12 bases between them. This CDR3 is 17 amino acids long. Per the germline V gene, CDR1 is MNHEY and CDR2 is SVGEGT. CDR3 amino acids: CASSYSTGLSSYNEQFF. The CDR3 nucleotides read TGTGCCAGCAGTTACTCAACGGGATTAAGCTCCTACAATGAGCAGTTCTTC.

In its sample, this clonotype was seen many times. CDR3 sequence: CASSQDYASRDNEQFF. CDR3 in DNA: TGCGCCAGCAGCCAAGATTATGCTAGCAGAGACAATGAGCAGTTCTTC. The chain uses TRBV4-3 and TRBJ2-1, with D perhaps matching TRBD2 (5 bases). This CDR3 contains 16 residues. Per germline, CDR1 LGHNA and CDR2 YSLEER. Trimming removed 0 bases from V and 5 bases from J, with 14 bases in between.

This clonotype has only a few counts. The CDR3 sequence: CASSPGSRDLSSYNSPLHF. DNA for the CDR3: TGTGCCAGCAGCCCCGGTTCGAGGGATTTGAGCTCCTATAATTCACCCCTCCACTTT. The chain joins TRBV7-9 to TRBJ1-6, with D uncertain. The CDR3 length is 19 residues. V was pared by 5 bases and J by 0 bases, with 20 bases between. Germline loops: CDR1 SEHNR, CDR2 FQNEAQ (reference sequence). Supplemented by reference TRBV7-9 and TRBJ1-6, the full variable domain reads DTGVSQNPRHKITKRGQNVTFRCDPISEHNRLYWYRQTLGQGPEFLTYFQNEAQLEKSRLLSDRFSAERPKGSFSTLEIQRTEQGDSAMYLCASSPGSRDLSSYNSPLHFGNGTRLTVT.

This clonotype was counted many times. The gene calls are TRBV14 and TRBJ2-7, with no clear D. The germline V gene encodes CDR1 SGHDN and CDR2 FVKESK. The V gene lost 1 base and the J gene lost 4 bases, with 8 bases spanning the gap. The CDR3 is made up of 13 amino acids. CDR3 in DNA: TGTGCCAGCAGCCAAGGTCGCGAATACGAGCAGTACTTC. Amino acid sequence: CASSQGREYEQYF.

This clonotype occurred a few times. The rearrangement links TRBV11-2 to TRBJ1-1, with D possibly being TRBD1 (5 bases). The CDR3 runs 13 residues. Deletions cut 2 bases from V and 4 bases from J, with 8 bases between. Germline-derived CDR1 and CDR2 are SGHAT and FQNNGV. CDR3 residues: CASSLRGPTEAFF. CDR3 sequence (DNA): TGTGCCAGCAGCTTAAGGGGTCCCACTGAAGCTTTCTTT.

The rearrangement joins TRBV7-9 to TRBJ2-3; D ambiguous. The CDR3 runs to 15 residues. Germline CDR1 and CDR2: SEHNR and FQNEAQ (reference sequence). Trimming removed 5 bases from V and 5 bases from J, with 17 bases in between. CDR3 DNA sequence: TGTGCCAGCAGCCTGGCAGGCCTGATGTTAGATACGCAGTATTTT. Translation: CASSLAGLMLDTQYF.

This clonotype showed up just a few times. V is TRBV6-1 and J is TRBJ2-7; D may be TRBD1 (6 bases). Trimming pared 4 bases from V and 3 bases from J, leaving 10 bases between. The germline V gene has CDR1 MNHNS and CDR2 SASEGT. There are 13 residues in the CDR3. The CDR3: CASSAYRDYEQYF. CDR3 coding DNA: TGTGCCAGCAGTGCCTACAGGGACTACGAGCAGTACTTC.